The entry below describes one T cell receptor (beta chain). V was shortened by 2 bases and J by 4 bases, with 26 bases between the two germline ends. The CDR3 covers 20 residues. Germline V CDR1 and CDR2: LNHNV, YYDKDF (reference sequence). Libraries were prepared by immunoSEQ multiplex PCR; TCRdb keeps only in-frame clonotypes and omits some of them. The sample includes around 7,000 clones, about four fifths of them seen just once. This entry is derived from a study of T cell repertoires in ileal Crohn's disease. On the study more broadly: At surgery, approximately 33% of patients smoked, with median disease duration about 7.9 years.

Noted time point: inflamed ileum from the surgical specimen. Source material: ileal tissue. The chain couples TRBV15 to TRBJ2-2; a weak D match, TRBD2 (6 bases). The sequence derives from an adult with Crohn's disease. The CDR3: CATSRRIPWDSRGPTGELFF. The DNA of the CDR3 is TGTGCCACCAGCAGACGGATTCCTTGGGACTCCAGAGGACCCACCGGGGAGCTGTTTTTT.